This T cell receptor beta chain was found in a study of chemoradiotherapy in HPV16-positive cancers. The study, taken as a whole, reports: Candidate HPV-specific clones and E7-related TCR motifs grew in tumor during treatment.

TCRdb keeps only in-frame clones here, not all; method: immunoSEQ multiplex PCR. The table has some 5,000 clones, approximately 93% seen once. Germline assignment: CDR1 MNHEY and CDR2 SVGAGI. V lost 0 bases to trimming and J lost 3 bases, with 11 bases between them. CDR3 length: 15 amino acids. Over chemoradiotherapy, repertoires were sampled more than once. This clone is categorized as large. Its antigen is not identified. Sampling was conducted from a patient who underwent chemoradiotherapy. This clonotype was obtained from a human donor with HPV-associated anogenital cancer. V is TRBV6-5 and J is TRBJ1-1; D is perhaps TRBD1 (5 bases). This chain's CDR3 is CASSYSRTWDTEAFF. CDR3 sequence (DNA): TGTGCCAGCAGTTACTCCCGGACATGGGACACTGAAGCTTTCTTT.